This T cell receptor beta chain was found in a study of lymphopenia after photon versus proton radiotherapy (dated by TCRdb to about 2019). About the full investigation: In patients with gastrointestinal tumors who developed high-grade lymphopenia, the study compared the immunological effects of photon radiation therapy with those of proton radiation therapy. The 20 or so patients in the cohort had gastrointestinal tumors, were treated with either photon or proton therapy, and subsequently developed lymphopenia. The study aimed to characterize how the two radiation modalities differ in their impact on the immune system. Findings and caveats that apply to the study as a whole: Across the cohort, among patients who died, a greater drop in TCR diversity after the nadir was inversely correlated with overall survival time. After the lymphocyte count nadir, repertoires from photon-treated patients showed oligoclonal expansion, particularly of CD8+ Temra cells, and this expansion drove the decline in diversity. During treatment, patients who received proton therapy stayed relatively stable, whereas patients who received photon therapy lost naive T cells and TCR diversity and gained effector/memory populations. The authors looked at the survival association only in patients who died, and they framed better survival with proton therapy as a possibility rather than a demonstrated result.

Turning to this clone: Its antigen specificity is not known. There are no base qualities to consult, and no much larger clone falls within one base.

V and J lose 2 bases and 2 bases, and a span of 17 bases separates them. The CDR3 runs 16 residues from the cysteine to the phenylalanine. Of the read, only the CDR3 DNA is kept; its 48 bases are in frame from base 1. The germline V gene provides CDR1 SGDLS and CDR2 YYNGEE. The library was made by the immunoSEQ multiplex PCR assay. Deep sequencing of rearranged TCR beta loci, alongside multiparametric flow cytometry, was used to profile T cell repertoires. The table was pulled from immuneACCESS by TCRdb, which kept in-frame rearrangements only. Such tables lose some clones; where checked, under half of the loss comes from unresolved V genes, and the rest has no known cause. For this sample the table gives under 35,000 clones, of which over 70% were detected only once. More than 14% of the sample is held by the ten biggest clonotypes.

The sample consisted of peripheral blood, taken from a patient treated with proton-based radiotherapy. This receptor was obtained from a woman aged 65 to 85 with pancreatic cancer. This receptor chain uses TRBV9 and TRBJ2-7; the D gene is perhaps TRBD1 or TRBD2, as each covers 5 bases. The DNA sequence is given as TGTGCCAGCAGCGTTTCCGGGGCTCTAAGAACCTACGAGCAGTACTTC. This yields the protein CASSVSGALRTYEQYF.